A single sample is the source of the 25 T cell receptor beta chains below, sequenced in a study of cytomegalovirus exposure and HLA in healthy donors. Primers included in the PCR were 60 Vbeta and 13 Jbeta primers. Using immunoSEQ multiplex PCR, the repertoire was profiled, and TCRdb retains in-frame clones only, with some absent. The sample records approximately 150,000 clones, about four fifths being singletons. Sequenced material: PBMCs. These receptors were collected from a woman in her 40s in good health and CMV-seropositive.

The CDR3 coding sequence is TGTGCCAGCAGCTTAGGGACAGGAGGACCTTACGAGCAGTACTTC. Residues: CASSLGTGGPYEQYF. The rearrangement joins TRBV7-9 to TRBJ2-5, with 7 bases fitting TRBD1. TRBJ2-7 explains the end of the DNA better; the J call may be wrong. The CDR3 covers 15 residues. Germline V lookup: CDR1 SEHNR, CDR2 FQNEAQ (reference sequence).

The chain joins TRBV6-5 to TRBJ1-1, with TRBD1 matching over 8 bases. V lost 6 bases, J lost 8 bases, and 11 bases stayed unmatched. Germline lookup yields CDR1 MNHEY and CDR2 SVGAGI. CDR3 length equals 14 residues. The CDR3 reads CASRDRAVSSEAFF. The CDR3 DNA sequence: TGTGCCAGCAGGGACAGGGCGGTTTCATCAGAAGCTTTCTTT.

This clone has just a few counts. V and J are TRBV7-9 and TRBJ2-5, with 8 bases aligning to TRBD1. V gave up 6 bases and J gave up 3 bases; unmatched junction bases: 12. The CDR3 has 16 amino acids. The germline V gene has CDR1 SEHNR and CDR2 FQNEAQ (reference sequence). The CDR3 sequence is CASSLFPRGREETQYF. Here the CDR3 DNA reads TGTGCCAGCAGTTTGTTTCCCAGGGGGCGTGAAGAGACCCAGTACTTC.

This clone has only one observation. Compared with germline, one end of the junction differs, possibly owing to a read error. CDR3 protein: CASSYASGFSYEQYF. Written as DNA, the CDR3 is TGCGCCAGCAGTTACGCGAGCGGTTTCTCCTACGAGCAGTACTTC. The rearrangement uses TRBV6-5 and TRBJ2-5; weak D call: TRBD2 (5 bases). Near its end, the DNA agrees better with TRBJ2-7, so the J call may be wrong. The CDR3 runs 15 residues. Looked up from germline, CDR1 is MNHEY and CDR2 is SVGAGI.

The CDR3 loop reads CASSRDRGDIQYF. CDR3 nucleotide sequence: TGTGCCAGCAGCCGGGACAGGGGTGACATTCAGTACTTC. The chain couples TRBV11-2 to TRBJ2-4, with 10 bases fitting TRBD1. Germline assignment: CDR1 SGHAT and CDR2 FQNNGV. V dropped 5 bases and J dropped 8; count of bases not matched to a gene: 3. The CDR3 loop spans 13 amino acids.

The chain couples TRBV5-1 to TRBJ2-1; 8 positions agree with TRBD1. The V gene's germline CDR1 is SGHRS and CDR2 YFSETQ. CDR3 size: 18 residues. Trimming at V came to 0 bases and at J to 2 bases, leaving 10 bases not matched to a gene. The CDR3 region has the DNA TGCGCCAGCAGCTTGGTGCCAGGGGGCTTTATTACCTACAATGAGCAGTTCTTC. Its translation: CASSLVPGGFITYNEQFF. Filled out from reference TRBV5-1 and TRBJ2-1, the complete variable domain reads KAGVTQTPRYLIKTRGQQVTLSCSPISGHRSVSWYQQTPGQGLQFLFEYFSETQRNKGNFPGRFSGRQFSNSRSEMNVSTLELGDSALYLCASSLVPGGFITYNEQFFGPGTRLTVL.

This chain joins TRBV6-5 and TRBJ1-3; no clear D. Germline V gene lookup returns CDR1 MNHEY and CDR2 SVGAGI. V lost 5 bases and J 8 bases, leaving 16 bases between the germline ends. This CDR3 is 14 amino acids long. CDR3 in amino acids: CASSAAEGLHTIYF. DNA for the CDR3: TGTGCCAGCAGTGCGGCTGAGGGTCTACACACCATATATTTT.

The chain is built from TRBV4-2 and TRBJ2-5; 9 nucleotides agree with TRBD2. The CDR3 has 17 residues. V lost 0 bases and J lost 5; bases outside the gene matches: 10. In germline, CDR1 is LGHNA, CDR2 YNFKEQ. The CDR3 region is CASSQEPSAGGPETQYF. The CDR3 DNA sequence: TGTGCCAGCAGCCAAGAACCATCTGCGGGAGGGCCTGAGACCCAGTACTTC.

The CDR3 loop is CASTGQVYEQYF. Here the CDR3 DNA reads TGTGCCAGCACAGGTCAAGTCTACGAGCAGTACTTC. V usage is TRBV2 and J usage is TRBJ2-7; D not certain. V gave up 7 bases and J gave up 3 bases, with 10 bases separating them. From germline, CDR1 is SNHLY and CDR2 FYNNEI. The CDR3 is 12 amino acids.

The chain has TRBV23-1 and TRBJ2-5, with 11 positions matching TRBD2. TRBV23-1 is known as an ORF, though its function is uncertain. Trimming took 5 bases from V and 5 from J; bases not matched to a gene: 16. The CDR3 is made up of 18 amino acids. Written as DNA, the CDR3 is TGCGCCAGCAGTTCTGAGGGACTAGCGGATAAGAGTGGGGAGACCCAGTACTTC. This sequence encodes CASSSEGLADKSGETQYF.

The rearrangement joins TRBV4-1 to TRBJ1-6, with 9 positions matching TRBD1. Per the germline V gene, CDR1 is MGHRA and CDR2 is YSYEKL. The V segment lost 5 bases and the J segment 7 bases; nucleotides outside the gene matches: 9. The CDR3 length is 16 residues. The CDR3 DNA reads TGCGCCAGCAGCGCGGGACAGGGCGGATGGAATTCACCCCTCCACTTT. Translation gives CASSAGQGGWNSPLHF.

The chain uses TRBV6-6 and TRBJ1-2; D is possibly TRBD1 (6 bases). Germline V gene data show CDR1 as MNHNY and CDR2 as SVGAGI (reference sequence). Trimming left V 0 bases short and J 4 bases short, with 12 bases between. The CDR3 is made up of 15 amino acids. The DNA of the CDR3 is TGTGCCAGCAGTTACTCGGTACTGGGGGCCTATGGCTACACCTTC. Its protein product is CASSYSVLGAYGYTF.

The genes are TRBV10-3 and TRBJ2-1, with D maybe TRBD2 (6 bases). The CDR3 extends over 14 amino acids. Germline loops: CDR1 ENHRY, CDR2 SYGVKD. V lost 4 bases and J 4 bases, leaving 11 bases between the germline ends. The DNA for the CDR3 is TGTGCCATCAGTGGGACTACACAGTACAATGAGCAGTTCTTC. Translating it yields CAISGTTQYNEQFF.

The chain uses TRBV28 and TRBJ1-2, with TRBD1 identical over 8 bases. The V gene's germline CDR1 is MDHEN and CDR2 SYDVKM. This CDR3 region has 16 residues. The junction had 8 bases not matched to a gene; V was cut back by 5 bases and J by 0 bases. The CDR3 is CASSLGAQGANYGYTF. In DNA form, the CDR3 reads TGTGCCAGCAGTCTAGGGGCACAGGGGGCTAACTATGGCTACACCTTC.

This clone was seen a single time. At one of its ends the junction is not consistent with the germline gene, which may arise from a read error. In DNA, the CDR3 is TGTTCCAGCAGCTTCGGGGGACTTAGCTCCTACGAGCAGTACTTC. Its translation is CSSSFGGLSSYEQYF. The V call is TRBV7-9, the J call TRBJ2-7, with D maybe TRBD2 (6 bases). This CDR3 has 15 amino acids. Germline CDR1 SEHNR, CDR2 FQNEAQ (reference sequence).

The J gene is TRBJ2-7, the V gene TRBV10-3; 9 bases are shared with TRBD1. The CDR3 covers 17 residues. Germline trimming cut 4 bases from V and 0 bases from J; bases unmatched to any gene: 10. Germline V gives CDR1 ENHRY, CDR2 SYGVKD. The CDR3 DNA reads TGTGCCATCAGTGGACAGGGGGAGAACCTTAGCTCCTACGAGCAGTACTTC. Its protein is CAISGQGENLSSYEQYF.

The genes are TRBV6-6 and TRBJ1-2, with 8 bases matching TRBD1. The V gene's germline CDR1 is MNHNY and CDR2 SVGAGI (reference sequence). V shed 0 bases, J shed 8 bases, and the junction held 11 bases outside the gene matches. The length of the CDR3 is 16 residues. The CDR3 here is CASSYSARGRSTGYTF. The CDR3 nucleotides read TGTGCCAGCAGTTACTCGGCCAGGGGGCGCTCGACCGGCTACACCTTC.

This chain links TRBV2 with TRBJ2-3; TRBD1 matches at 7 bases. CDR3 length: 16 amino acids. Looked up from germline, CDR1 is SNHLY and CDR2 is FYNNEI. The V and J ends lost 3 bases and 0 bases, in that order; junction bases with no gene match: 6. The CDR3 is CASSDQGQSSTDTQYF. The DNA of the CDR3 is TGTGCCAGCAGTGATCAGGGACAGTCTAGCACAGATACGCAGTATTTT.

This chain uses TRBV19 with TRBJ1-1; 9 bases match TRBD1. V trimming: 6 bases; J trimming: 1 base; junction bases outside the gene matches: 3. CDR3 length: 14 residues. From germline, CDR1 is LNHDA and CDR2 SQIVND (reference sequence). CDR3 DNA: TGTGCCAGTAGGAGGGGACAGGGGAACACTGAAGCTTTCTTT. Translation gives CASRRGQGNTEAFF.

The CDR3 reads CASSPGVANEQYF. The DNA for the CDR3 is TGTGCCAGCAGCCCCGGGGTAGCGAACGAGCAGTACTTC. This chain joins TRBV2 and TRBJ2-7, with a possible D match to TRBD2 (5 bases). The V end lost 6 bases, the J end lost 5 bases, and 14 bases lay between the germline ends. The CDR3 spans 13 residues. Looked up from germline, CDR1 is SNHLY and CDR2 is FYNNEI. The full variable domain, in which reference TRBV2 and TRBJ2-7 provide the parts outside the CDR3, is EPEVTQTPSHQVTQMGQEVILRCVPISNHLYFYWYRQILGQKVEFLVSFYNNEISEKSEIFDDQFSVERPDGSNFTLKIRSTKLEDSAMYFCASSPGVANEQYFGPGTRLTVT.

The chain joins TRBV6-6 to TRBJ1-4, with 8 bases matching TRBD1. Germline values: CDR1 MNHNY, CDR2 SVGAGI (reference sequence). V lost 6 bases, J lost 14 bases, and 11 bases stayed unmatched. This CDR3 has 13 residues. The CDR3 sequence is CASSPNTGGELFF. CDR3 nucleotide sequence: TGTGCCAGCAGCCCTAATACAGGGGGTGAGCTGTTTTTT.

This clone was seen once. The chain joins TRBV5-1 to TRBJ2-3, with D uncertain. Germline V lookup: CDR1 SGHRS, CDR2 YFSETQ. With 0 bases removed from V and 5 bases from J, the gap between germline ends came to 13 bases. This CDR3 comprises 15 residues. In DNA form, the CDR3 reads TGCGCCAGCAGCTTGGCGGCGGTAGCAAGAGATACGCAGTATTTT. Translating it yields CASSLAAVARDTQYF.

The chain recombines TRBV28 with TRBJ1-3, with 11 bases aligning to TRBD1. CDR1 MDHEN and CDR2 SYDVKM come from the germline V gene. The CDR3 extends over 17 amino acids. V trimming: 3 bases; J trimming: 0 bases; junction bases outside the gene matches: 4. Written as DNA, the CDR3 is TGTGCCAGCAGTTTGGGACAGGGGGGCCTCTCTGGAAACACCATATATTTT. Protein product: CASSLGQGGLSGNTIYF.

This chain uses TRBV10-3 with TRBJ2-3; 10 positions match TRBD1. CDR1 is ENHRY and CDR2 is SYGVKD in the germline V gene. V was pared by 6 bases and J by 3 bases, with 3 bases of the junction left unmatched. This CDR3 region has 14 residues. CDR3 in DNA: TGTGCCATCAGGACAGGGGGCAGGACAGATACGCAGTATTTT. As protein: CAIRTGGRTDTQYF.

This chain links TRBV6-4 with TRBJ2-3; 7 bases match TRBD1. Germline CDR1 reads MRHNA; CDR2 reads SNTAGT. V was pared by 5 bases and J by 5 bases, with 4 bases of the junction left unmatched. The CDR3 has 13 residues. The CDR3 DNA is TGTGCCAGCAGTCGAAACAGGGGAGATACGCAGTATTTT. Translation: CASSRNRGDTQYF.